This T cell receptor (beta chain) was sequenced in a study of human T cells and chemical hapten exposure. The wider study: Small discrepancies in pooled library volume mainly accounted for the varying TCR yields per sample. Study results and caveats: TCRs at high frequency, those above 1 in 1000, did not change with DPC sensitization.

Each cDNA molecule in the library carried unique molecular identifiers. Original handling: TCRs per sample had a median of approximately 96,000 and ranged from about 23,224 to 700,000. Using its own MiXCR run on the RACE reads, TCRdb lists one record per CDR3 protein. V and J calls and clone size were set by TCRdb, not the authors. The data hold about 50,000 distinct CDR3 sequences, with 3.5% to 4.5% observed a single time. This clonotype was recorded at least ten times. What it binds is unknown. Indicated time point: healthy volunteer bleed at 2 weeks. It was unfractionated whole blood from which total RNA was extracted. Germline CDR1 LGHDT, CDR2 YNNKEL (reference sequence). V gave up 5 bases and J gave up 3 bases; unmatched junction bases: 8. The CDR3 consists of 15 residues.

This chain uses TRBV3-1 with TRBJ2-7; 9 bases are a match to TRBD1. The clonotype originates from a female donor in good health. Some clones in this sample may be carry-over from other donors' samples. Sequenced sample: whole blood. In DNA form, the CDR3 reads TGTGCCAGCAGCTTGACCGGGACAGGGAGCTACGAGCAGTACTTC. Translation: CASSLTGTGSYEQYF.